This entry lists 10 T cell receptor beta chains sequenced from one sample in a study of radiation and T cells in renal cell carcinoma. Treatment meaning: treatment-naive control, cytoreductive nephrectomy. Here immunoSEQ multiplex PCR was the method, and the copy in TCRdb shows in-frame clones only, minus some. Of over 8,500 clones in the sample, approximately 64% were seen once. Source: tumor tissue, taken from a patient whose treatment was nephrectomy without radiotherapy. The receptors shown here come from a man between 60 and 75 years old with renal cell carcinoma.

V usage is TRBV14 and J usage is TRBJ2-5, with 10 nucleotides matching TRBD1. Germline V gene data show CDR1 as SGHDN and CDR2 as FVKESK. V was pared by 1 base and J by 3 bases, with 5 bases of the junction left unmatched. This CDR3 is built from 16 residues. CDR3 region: CASSQVPGQGKETQYF. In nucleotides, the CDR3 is TGTGCCAGCAGCCAAGTTCCGGGACAGGGGAAAGAGACCCAGTACTTC.

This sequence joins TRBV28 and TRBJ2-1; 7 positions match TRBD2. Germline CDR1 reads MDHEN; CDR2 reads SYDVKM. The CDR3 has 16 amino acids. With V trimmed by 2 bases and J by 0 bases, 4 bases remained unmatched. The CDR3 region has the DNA TGTGCCAGCAGTTTAATCGGCGGGAGCTCCTACAATGAGCAGTTCTTC. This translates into CASSLIGGSSYNEQFF.

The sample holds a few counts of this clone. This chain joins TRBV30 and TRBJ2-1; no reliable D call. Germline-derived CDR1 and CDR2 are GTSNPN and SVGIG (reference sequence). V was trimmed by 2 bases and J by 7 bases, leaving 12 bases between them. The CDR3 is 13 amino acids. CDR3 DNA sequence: TGTGCCTGGAGTAAAGGCTCTCAAAATGAGCAGTTCTTC. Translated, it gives CAWSKGSQNEQFF.

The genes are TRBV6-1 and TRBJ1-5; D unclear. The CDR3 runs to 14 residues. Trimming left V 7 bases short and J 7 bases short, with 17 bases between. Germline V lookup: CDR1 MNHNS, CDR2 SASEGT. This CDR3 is CASTDWRVWQPQHF. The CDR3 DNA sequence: TGTGCCAGCACCGATTGGCGGGTTTGGCAGCCCCAGCATTTT.

CDR3 DNA: TGCGCCAGCAGCTTGGCCGCTGGGGGCACTGAAGCTTTCTTT. It codes for CASSLAAGGTEAFF. The chain carries TRBV5-1 and TRBJ1-1, with a weak D call TRBD1 (5 bases). The CDR3 has 14 residues. V shed 0 bases and J shed 4 bases, with 10 bases lying between them. The germline V gene encodes CDR1 SGHRS and CDR2 YFSETQ.

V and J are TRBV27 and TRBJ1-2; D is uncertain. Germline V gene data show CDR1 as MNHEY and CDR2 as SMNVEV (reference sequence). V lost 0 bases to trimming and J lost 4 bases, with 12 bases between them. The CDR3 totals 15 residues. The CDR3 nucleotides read TGTGCCAGCAGTTTATCCTCTTGGCAGAGCTATGGCTACACCTTC. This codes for CASSLSSWQSYGYTF.

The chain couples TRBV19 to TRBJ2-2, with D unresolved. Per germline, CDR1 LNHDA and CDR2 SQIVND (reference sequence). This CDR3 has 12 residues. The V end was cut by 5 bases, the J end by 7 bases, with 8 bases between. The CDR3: CASSFLDGELFF. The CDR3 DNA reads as TGTGCCAGTAGTTTCCTAGACGGGGAGCTGTTTTTT.

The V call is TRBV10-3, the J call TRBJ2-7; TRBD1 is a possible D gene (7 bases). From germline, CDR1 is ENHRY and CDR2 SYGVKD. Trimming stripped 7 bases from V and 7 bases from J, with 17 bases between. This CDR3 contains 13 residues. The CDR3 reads CAITAGQPGEQYF. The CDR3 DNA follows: TGTGCCATCACTGCGGGACAGCCTGGGGAGCAGTACTTC.

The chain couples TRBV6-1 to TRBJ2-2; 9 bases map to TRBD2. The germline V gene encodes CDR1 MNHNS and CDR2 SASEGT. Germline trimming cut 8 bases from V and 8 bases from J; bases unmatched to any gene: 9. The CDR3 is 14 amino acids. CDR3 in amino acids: CASVPSGALGELFF. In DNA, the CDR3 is TGTGCCAGCGTACCTAGCGGGGCCCTAGGGGAGCTGTTTTTT.

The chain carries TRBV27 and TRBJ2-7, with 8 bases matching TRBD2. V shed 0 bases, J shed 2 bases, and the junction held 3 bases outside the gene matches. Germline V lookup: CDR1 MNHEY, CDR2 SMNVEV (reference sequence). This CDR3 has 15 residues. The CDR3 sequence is CASSLSPAGAYEQYF. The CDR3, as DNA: TGTGCCAGCAGTTTATCTCCAGCGGGGGCCTACGAGCAGTACTTC.